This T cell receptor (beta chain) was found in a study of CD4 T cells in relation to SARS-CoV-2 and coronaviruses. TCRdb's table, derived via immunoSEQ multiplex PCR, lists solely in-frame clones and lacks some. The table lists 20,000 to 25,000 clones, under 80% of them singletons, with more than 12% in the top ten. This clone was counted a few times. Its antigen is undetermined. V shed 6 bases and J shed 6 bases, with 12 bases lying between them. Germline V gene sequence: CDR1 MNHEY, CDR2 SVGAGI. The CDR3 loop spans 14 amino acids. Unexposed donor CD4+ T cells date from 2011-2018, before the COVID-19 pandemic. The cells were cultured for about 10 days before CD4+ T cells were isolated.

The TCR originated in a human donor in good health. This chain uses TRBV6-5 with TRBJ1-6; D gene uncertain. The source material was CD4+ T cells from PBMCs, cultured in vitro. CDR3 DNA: TGTGCCAGCAGACGCCCTGTAATTAATTCACCCCTCCACTTT. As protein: CASRRPVINSPLHF.